This T cell receptor (beta chain) was found in a study of CD8 T cells in Susac syndrome. Random hexamers were used to reverse transcribe an amount of about 0.45 to 1 ug RNA. TCRdb ran MiXCR on the immunoSEQ multiplex PCR reads and lists one entry per CDR3 protein. The sample yields approximately 260,000 distinct CDR3 sequences, about 96% seen once. CDR1 and CDR2 from the germline V gene are DFQATT and SNEGSKA (reference sequence). V was clipped by 1 base and J by 4 bases, with 13 bases between them. The CDR3 spans 15 residues. Sequencing of TCR beta was performed on blood CD8+ T cells and on blood CD4+ T cells. The diagnostic criteria were recently defined, and patients with Susac syndrome met them for definite or probable disease.

Input material: CD4+ T cells from PBMCs. The sequence came from a human donor with Susac syndrome. V and J are TRBV20-1 and TRBJ2-2; maybe TRBD1 (6 bases). The DNA for the CDR3 is TGCAGTGCTAGAGGTCCCAGGGGTGCCACCGGGGAGCTGTTTTTT. It yields the protein CSARGPRGATGELFF.